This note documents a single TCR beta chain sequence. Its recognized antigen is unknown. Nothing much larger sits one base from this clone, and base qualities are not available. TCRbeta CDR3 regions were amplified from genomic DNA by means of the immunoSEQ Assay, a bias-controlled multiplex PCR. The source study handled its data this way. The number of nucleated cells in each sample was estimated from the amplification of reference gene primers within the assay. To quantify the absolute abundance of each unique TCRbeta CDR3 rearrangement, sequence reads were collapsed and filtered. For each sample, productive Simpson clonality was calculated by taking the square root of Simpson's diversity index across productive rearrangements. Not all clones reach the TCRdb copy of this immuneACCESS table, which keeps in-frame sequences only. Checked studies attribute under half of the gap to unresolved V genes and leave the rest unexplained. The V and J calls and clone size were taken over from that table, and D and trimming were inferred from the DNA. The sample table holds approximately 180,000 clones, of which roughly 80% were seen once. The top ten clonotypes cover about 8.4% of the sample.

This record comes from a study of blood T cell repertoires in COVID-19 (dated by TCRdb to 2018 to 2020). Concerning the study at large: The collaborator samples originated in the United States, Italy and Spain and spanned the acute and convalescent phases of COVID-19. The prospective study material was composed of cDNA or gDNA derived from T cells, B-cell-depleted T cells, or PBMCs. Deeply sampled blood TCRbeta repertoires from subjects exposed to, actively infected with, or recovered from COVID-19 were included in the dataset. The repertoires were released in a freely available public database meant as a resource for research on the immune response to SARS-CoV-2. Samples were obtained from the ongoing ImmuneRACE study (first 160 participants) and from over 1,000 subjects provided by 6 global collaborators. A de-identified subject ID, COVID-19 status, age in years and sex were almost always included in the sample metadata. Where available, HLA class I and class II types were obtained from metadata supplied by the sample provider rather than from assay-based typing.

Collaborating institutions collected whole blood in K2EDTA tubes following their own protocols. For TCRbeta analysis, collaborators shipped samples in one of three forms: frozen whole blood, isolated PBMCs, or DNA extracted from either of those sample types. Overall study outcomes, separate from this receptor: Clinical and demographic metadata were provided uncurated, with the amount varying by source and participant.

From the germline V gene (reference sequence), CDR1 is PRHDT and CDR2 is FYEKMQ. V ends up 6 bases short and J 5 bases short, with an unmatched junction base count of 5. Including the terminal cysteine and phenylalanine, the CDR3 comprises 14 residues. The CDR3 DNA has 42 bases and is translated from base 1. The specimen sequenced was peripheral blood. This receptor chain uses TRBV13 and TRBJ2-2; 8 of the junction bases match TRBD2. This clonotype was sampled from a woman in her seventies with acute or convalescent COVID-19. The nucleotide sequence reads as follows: TGTGCCAGCAGTTCTGAGCGGGGGACCGGGGAGCTGTTTTTT. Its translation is CASSSERGTGELFF.